This T cell receptor beta chain was profiled in a study of T cells in Graves' hyperthyroidism and ophthalmopathy. About the study: Peripheral blood draws took place at initial diagnosis, ahead of any treatment.

Uncontrolled infection, other autoimmune disease, pregnancy or lactation barred patients from enrollment. The sample holds many counts of this clonotype. Amplification of TCR beta CDR3 regions used RNA as the template. The HTBI primer set drove a first-round RT-PCR of the TCR CDR3. TCRdb re-derived calls from the multiplex PCR reads in MiXCR, one entry per CDR3 protein. This sample carries approximately 400,000 distinct CDR3 sequences, about 15% of them seen once, and the ten largest clones take 9.5% to 11%. The germline V gene encodes CDR1 SEHNR and CDR2 FQNEAQ (reference sequence). The J segment lost 5 bases and the V segment lost 5 bases, leaving 9 bases of the junction unmatched. CDR3 size: 15 residues.

Sequencing was carried out using blood. This receptor was obtained from a woman in her fifties or sixties with Graves' hyperthyroidism. J is TRBJ2-7 and V is TRBV7-9, with TRBD2 matching 10 bases. CDR3 region: CASSDPSGSTNEQYF. Written as DNA, the CDR3 is TGTGCCAGCAGCGATCCTAGCGGGAGCACCAACGAGCAGTACTTC.